This entry is about one T cell receptor beta chain. This clone occurred once. Its antigen is currently not known. Base qualities were left out, and no much larger clone turns up one base away. The source of the sample is a study of OX40 agonist ivuxolimab in advanced cancers. Background for the entire study: Ivuxolimab was an agonistic, fully human IgG2 monoclonal antibody directed against OX40 (CD134), a costimulatory receptor. Intravenous ivuxolimab was administered to patients every 2 weeks at six dose levels: 0.01, 0.1, 0.3, 1.5, 3 and 10 mg/kg. Of the roughly 51 dose-escalation patients, hepatocellular carcinoma was present in around 20, melanoma in roughly 15, renal cell carcinoma in 9 and head and neck cancer in 9. In the dose-escalation cohort, 70% to 85% of patients were male, and the mean age was approximately 64 years, with a range of 23 to 79. Patients were allowed to have had prior anti-PD-1, anti-PD-L1 or anti-CTLA-4 therapy, and 30% to 40% of the dose-escalation patients had been treated with checkpoint inhibitors. Partial responses occurred in three dose-escalation patients: two with cutaneous melanoma and one with hepatocellular carcinoma. Peripheral TCRbeta sequencing aimed to test whether ivuxolimab altered TCR sequence diversity and caused clonal T-cell expansion. The paper reports the monotherapy dose-escalation portion (N ≈ 50 patients) of the phase I ivuxolimab trial. The study at large found these results: The antigen specificity of the clonally expanded peripheral T cells was not determined. After ivuxolimab, expanded clones were on average more numerous among CD8+ T cells than among CD4+ T cells. Clonal expansion of both CD4+ and CD8+ blood T cells was observed from baseline to week 6 at doses 0.1 to 3.0 mg/kg. Low levels of normalized T-cell clonal expansion were also shown by some nonresponding patients. In partial responders in the 0.1-3.0 mg/kg groups, normalized peripheral clonal expansion was found to be among the lowest, especially among CD8+ T cells.

Measured from the cysteine to the phenylalanine, the CDR3 is 14 residues long. The kept DNA is CDR3 alone, 42 bases in frame from the first base. The V end loses 6 bases and the J end loses 0 bases, and a stretch of 12 bases separates them. The germline V gene yields LGHNA for CDR1 and YNFKEQ for CDR2. For sequencing of the TCRbeta CDR3 region, genomic DNA was extracted from the sorted cells. TCRbeta CDR3 regions were sequenced using the immunoSEQ Assay. TCRdb limited this immuneACCESS table to in-frame rearrangements with V and J called. A share of clones is missing; checked studies link under half to unresolved V genes, and the rest is unexplained. This sample comprises tens of thousands of clones, 84% of them detected only once. The ten largest make up approximately 22% of the sample. Patients with autoimmune disease history or receiving systemic immunosuppression were excluded from the trial. Peripheral blood for TCR sequencing was drawn from every dose cohort at baseline, at cycle 4 day 1 and at cycle 7 day 1. Samples were obtained from an open-label, multicenter, first-in-human phase I dose-escalation trial of ivuxolimab. Adults with locally advanced or metastatic melanoma, renal cell, hepatocellular, or head and neck squamous cell carcinoma were enrolled in the trial. Before TCR sequencing, CD4+ T cells and CD8+ T cells from peripheral blood were sorted into separate populations.

Here the chain combines TRBV4-2 and TRBJ2-7; no D gene call is confident. The sample in question was CD4+ or CD8+ T cells sorted from blood, obtained in a trial of the OX40 agonist ivuxolimab. This clonotype originated in an adult with an advanced solid tumor such as melanoma, head and neck, liver or kidney cancer. The base sequence is TGTGCCAGCAGTCAGTCTTTGAGCTCCTACGAGCAGTACTTC. It translates to CASSQSLSSYEQYF.